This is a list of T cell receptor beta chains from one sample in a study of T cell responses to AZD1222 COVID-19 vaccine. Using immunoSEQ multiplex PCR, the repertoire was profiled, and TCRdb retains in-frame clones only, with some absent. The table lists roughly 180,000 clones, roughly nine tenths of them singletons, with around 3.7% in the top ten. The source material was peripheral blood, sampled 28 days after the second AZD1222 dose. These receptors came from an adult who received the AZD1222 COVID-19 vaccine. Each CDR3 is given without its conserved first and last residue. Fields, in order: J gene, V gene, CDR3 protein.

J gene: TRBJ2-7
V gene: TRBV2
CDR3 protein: ASTGQGSHEQY

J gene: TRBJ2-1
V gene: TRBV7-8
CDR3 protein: ASSLGGGLAGIKDNEQF

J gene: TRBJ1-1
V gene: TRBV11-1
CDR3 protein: ASSESGGRTEAF

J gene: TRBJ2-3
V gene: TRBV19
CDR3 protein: ASSMVVGDTQY

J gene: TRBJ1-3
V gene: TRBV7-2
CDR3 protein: ASSSPVGGLSGNTIY

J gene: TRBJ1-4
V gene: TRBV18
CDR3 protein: ASSPQRTEKLF

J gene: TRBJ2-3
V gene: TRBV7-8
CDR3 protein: ASSVPGGTPDTQY

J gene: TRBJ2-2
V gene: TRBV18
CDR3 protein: ASSRAGNTGELF

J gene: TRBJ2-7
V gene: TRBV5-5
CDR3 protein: ASGNRGQTYEQY

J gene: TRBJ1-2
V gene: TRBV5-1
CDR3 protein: ASSLGGQGPLYGYT

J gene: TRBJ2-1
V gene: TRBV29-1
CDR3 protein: SVSGASYNEQF

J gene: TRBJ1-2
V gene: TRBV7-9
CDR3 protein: ASSPDRGRDYGYT

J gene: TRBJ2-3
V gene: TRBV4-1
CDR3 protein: ASSRGTATVTDTQY

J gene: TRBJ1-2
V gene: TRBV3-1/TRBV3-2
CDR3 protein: ASSHRADQDYGYT

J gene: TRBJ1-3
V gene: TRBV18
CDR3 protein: ASSPKTVSGNTIY

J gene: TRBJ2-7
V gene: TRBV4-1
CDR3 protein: ASSQDPLREQY

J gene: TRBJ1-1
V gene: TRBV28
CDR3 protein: ASSFGNMNTEAF

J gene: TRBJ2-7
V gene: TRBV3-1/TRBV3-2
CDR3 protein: ASSQLAGEPYEQY

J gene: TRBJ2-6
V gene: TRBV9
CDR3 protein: ASSVGGQGTGANVLT

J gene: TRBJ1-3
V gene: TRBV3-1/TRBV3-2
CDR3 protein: ASSQVRPSGNTIY

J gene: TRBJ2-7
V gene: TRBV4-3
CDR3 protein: ASSQDVGLARTYEQY

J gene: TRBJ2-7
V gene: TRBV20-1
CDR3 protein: SASVGSSYEQY

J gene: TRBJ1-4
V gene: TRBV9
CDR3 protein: ASSARGGAGEKLF

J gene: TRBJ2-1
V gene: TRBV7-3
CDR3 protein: ASSSGPLDEQF

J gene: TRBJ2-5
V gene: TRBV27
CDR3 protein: ASSAPGLEGETQY

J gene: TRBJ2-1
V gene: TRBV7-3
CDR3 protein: ASSHISGATYNEQF

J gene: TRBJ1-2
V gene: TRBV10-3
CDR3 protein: AIRAGGYT

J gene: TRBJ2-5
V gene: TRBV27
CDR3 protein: ASTARDNQETQY

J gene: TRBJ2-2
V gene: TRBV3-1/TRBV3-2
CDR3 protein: ASSHEGLAGAGELF

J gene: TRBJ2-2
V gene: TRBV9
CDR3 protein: ASSVSYGELF

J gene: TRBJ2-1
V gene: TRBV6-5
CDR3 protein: ASSRLAGNNEQF

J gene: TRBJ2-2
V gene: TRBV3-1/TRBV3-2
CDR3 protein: ASSQEGPGELF

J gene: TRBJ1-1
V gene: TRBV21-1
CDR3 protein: ASSKERGRGRAEAF

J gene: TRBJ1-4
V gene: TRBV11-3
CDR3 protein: ASSRGMDRAPTNEKLF

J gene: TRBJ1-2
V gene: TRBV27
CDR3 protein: ASTPDRGLGGYT

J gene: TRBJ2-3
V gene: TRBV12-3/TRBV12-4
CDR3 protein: ASSQRQTDTQY

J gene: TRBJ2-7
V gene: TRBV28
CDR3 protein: ASSFIDTLAEQY

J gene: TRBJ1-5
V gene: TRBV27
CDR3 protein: ASSPDPVRGPQH

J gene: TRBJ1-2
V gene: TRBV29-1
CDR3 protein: SVEDRPTGEDYGYT

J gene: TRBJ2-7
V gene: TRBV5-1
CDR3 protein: ASSLGHQISSEQY

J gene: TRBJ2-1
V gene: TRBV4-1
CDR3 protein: ASSQYLAGYNNEQF

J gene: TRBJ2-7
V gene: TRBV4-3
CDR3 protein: ASSQVRAPGSGYEQY

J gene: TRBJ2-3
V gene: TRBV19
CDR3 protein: ASSFAASTDTQY

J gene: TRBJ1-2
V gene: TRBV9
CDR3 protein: ASSDYWDRGHGGYT

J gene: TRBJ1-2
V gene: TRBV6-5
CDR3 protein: ASSYTGSYGYT

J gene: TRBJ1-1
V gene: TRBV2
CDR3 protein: ASSLEGGQKAF

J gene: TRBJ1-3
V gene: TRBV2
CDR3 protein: ASRGGLATGNTIY